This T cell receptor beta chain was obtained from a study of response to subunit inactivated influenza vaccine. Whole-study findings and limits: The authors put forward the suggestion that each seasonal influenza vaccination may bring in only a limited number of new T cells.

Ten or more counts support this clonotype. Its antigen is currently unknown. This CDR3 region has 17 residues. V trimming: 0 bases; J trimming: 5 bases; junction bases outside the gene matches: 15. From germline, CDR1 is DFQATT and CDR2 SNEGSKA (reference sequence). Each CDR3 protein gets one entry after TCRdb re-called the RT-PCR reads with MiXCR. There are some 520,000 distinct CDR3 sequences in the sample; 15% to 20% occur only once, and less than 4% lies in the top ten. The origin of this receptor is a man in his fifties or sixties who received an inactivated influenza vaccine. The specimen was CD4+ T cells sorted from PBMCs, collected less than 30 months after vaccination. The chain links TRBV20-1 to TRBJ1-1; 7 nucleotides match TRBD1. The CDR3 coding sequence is TGCAGTGCTAGAGATCTGAGGGGGCGAGGAGGGAGTACTGAAGCTTTCTTT. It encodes CSARDLRGRGGSTEAFF.